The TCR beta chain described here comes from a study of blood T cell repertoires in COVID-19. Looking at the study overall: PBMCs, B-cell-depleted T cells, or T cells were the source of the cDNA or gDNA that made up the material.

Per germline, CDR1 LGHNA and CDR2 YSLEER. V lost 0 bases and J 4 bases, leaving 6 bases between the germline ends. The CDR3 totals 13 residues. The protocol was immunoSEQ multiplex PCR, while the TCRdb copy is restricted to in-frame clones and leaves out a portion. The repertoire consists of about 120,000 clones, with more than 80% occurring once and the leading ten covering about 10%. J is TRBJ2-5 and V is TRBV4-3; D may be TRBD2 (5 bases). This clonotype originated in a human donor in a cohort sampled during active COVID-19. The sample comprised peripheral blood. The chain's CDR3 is CASSQEGRETQYF. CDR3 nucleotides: TGCGCCAGCAGCCAAGAAGGGAGAGAGACCCAGTACTTC.